These 32 T cell receptor beta chains came from one sample sequenced in a study of cytomegalovirus exposure and HLA in healthy donors. Amplification used 60 Vbeta primers and 13 Jbeta primers. Sequencing used immunoSEQ multiplex PCR; TCRdb keeps in-frame clones, though not all of them. The sample includes 130,000 or so clones, roughly 80% of them seen just once. Material for sequencing was PBMCs. The receptors were gathered from a female donor in good health and CMV-seronegative.

In its sample, this clone was seen a few times. CDR3 amino acids: CASGANTGELFF. CDR3 coding DNA: TGTGCCAGCGGGGCTAACACCGGGGAGCTGTTTTTT. The V and J genes are TRBV2 and TRBJ2-2; a weak D match, TRBD1 (5 bases). Germline V lookup: CDR1 SNHLY, CDR2 FYNNEI. Trimming stripped 8 bases from V and 2 bases from J, with 6 bases between. The CDR3 runs 12 residues.

This clone occurred a few times. This chain uses TRBV5-1 with TRBJ2-1; 12 nucleotides agree with TRBD2. Trimming cost V 3 bases and J 8 bases; bases outside gene matches: 6. This CDR3 has 15 residues. The germline V gene has CDR1 SGHRS and CDR2 YFSETQ. The chain's CDR3 is CASSSTSGSRDEQFF. Written as DNA, the CDR3 is TGCGCCAGCAGCTCGACTAGCGGGAGTAGGGATGAGCAGTTCTTC.

The chain recombines TRBV4-3 with TRBJ2-3; D not certain. With 0 bases removed from V and 2 bases from J, the gap between germline ends came to 9 bases. This CDR3 comprises 15 residues. The germline V gene has CDR1 LGHNA and CDR2 YSLEER. The CDR3 bases are TGCGCCAGCAGCCAAGAGGGCAGGCCCACAGATACGCAGTATTTT. Protein product: CASSQEGRPTDTQYF.

The rearrangement links TRBV6-5 to TRBJ1-2, with unresolved D. V shed 6 bases and J shed 8 bases, with 10 bases lying between them. Germline CDR1 reads MNHEY; CDR2 reads SVGAGI. This CDR3 comprises 11 residues. CDR3 sequence (DNA): TGTGCCAGCAGCGGGAGATCCGGCTACACCTTC. Its translation: CASSGRSGYTF.

The chain has TRBV5-6 and TRBJ2-5; a possible D gene is TRBD2 (6 bases). Germline V CDR1 and CDR2: SGHDT, YYEEEE. V gave up 3 bases and J gave up 3 bases, with 12 bases separating them. The CDR3 spans 14 residues. The CDR3 region is CASSSGTFEETQYF. CDR3 bases: TGTGCCAGCAGCTCCGGGACTTTCGAAGAGACCCAGTACTTC. Variable domain in full (rest from reference TRBV5-6 and TRBJ2-5): DAGVTQSPTHLIKTRGQQVTLRCSPKSGHDTVSWYQQALGQGPQFIFQYYEEEERQRGNFPDRFSGHQFPNYSSELNVNALLLGDSALYLCASSSGTFEETQYFGPGTRLLVL.

The chain combines TRBV5-1 with TRBJ2-5, with 9 bases identical to TRBD2. Trimming cost V 0 bases and J 5 bases; bases outside gene matches: 5. This CDR3 spans 15 amino acids. Germline-derived CDR1 and CDR2 are SGHRS and YFSETQ. This chain's CDR3 is CASSLGTSASETQYF. The CDR3 coding sequence is TGCGCCAGCAGCTTGGGGACTAGCGCCTCGGAGACCCAGTACTTC.

The rearrangement uses TRBV7-2 and TRBJ2-3, with 7 bases that match TRBD2. Germline V lookup: CDR1 SGHTA, CDR2 FQGNSA. The trim removed 5 bases at V and 2 bases at J, leaving 13 bases unmatched. The CDR3 is made up of 17 amino acids. Here the CDR3 reads CASSVGHGDYHTDTQYF. The CDR3 nucleotides are TGTGCCAGCAGCGTAGGACACGGGGACTACCACACAGATACGCAGTATTTT. The full variable domain, rest sourced from reference TRBV7-2 and TRBJ2-3, is GAGVSQSPSNKVTEKGKDVELRCDPISGHTALYWYRQSLGQGLEFLIYFQGNSAPDKSGLPSDRFSAERTGGSVSTLTIQRTQQEDSAVYLCASSVGHGDYHTDTQYFGPGTRLTVL.

The V and J genes are TRBV2 and TRBJ2-7; maybe TRBD1 (6 bases). The CDR3 extends over 13 amino acids. CDR1 is SNHLY and CDR2 is FYNNEI in the germline V gene. Deletions cut 6 bases from V and 5 bases from J, with 14 bases between. The CDR3 sequence: CASSRTDSNEQYF. For the CDR3, the DNA is TGTGCCAGCAGCCGGACAGATTCTAACGAGCAGTACTTC.

This chain links TRBV14 with TRBJ2-5; maybe TRBD2 (6 bases). V was cut by 4 bases and J by 1 base, with 7 bases left in between. The CDR3 covers 13 residues. Per germline, CDR1 SGHDN and CDR2 FVKESK. The CDR3 nucleotides read TGTGCCAGCAGCCGGGACTTCCAAGAGACCCAGTACTTC. Its translation is CASSRDFQETQYF.

The chain employs TRBV6-5 and TRBJ1-1; no definite D call. From germline, CDR1 is MNHEY and CDR2 SVGAGI. V lost 8 bases and J 3 bases, leaving 13 bases between the germline ends. This CDR3 is built from 13 residues. This CDR3 is CASRRYSYTEAFF. The CDR3 bases are TGTGCCAGCCGGAGGTATTCTTACACTGAAGCTTTCTTT.

The J gene is TRBJ1-2, the V gene TRBV5-5; TRBD1 aligns across 7 bases. This CDR3 is 13 amino acids long. CDR1 is SGHKS, CDR2 YYEKEE, per germline (reference sequence). The V and J ends lost 4 bases and 6 bases, in that order; junction bases with no gene match: 6. CDR3 loop: CASSPGQGDGYTF. CDR3 nucleotide sequence: TGTGCCAGCAGCCCCGGCCAGGGGGATGGCTACACCTTC.

The V gene is TRBV10-1, the J gene TRBJ2-2; a possible D gene is TRBD1 (6 bases). V lost 6 bases, J lost 5 bases, and 10 bases lay in between. This CDR3 comprises 13 residues. Germline CDR1 WNHNN, CDR2 SYGVQD (reference sequence). CDR3 DNA sequence: TGCGCCAGCAGCCTCCAGGGGACCGGGGAGCTGTTTTTT. It codes for CASSLQGTGELFF.

This clone was observed a few times. V usage is TRBV27 and J usage is TRBJ1-5, with 7 nucleotides matching TRBD1. The CDR3 has 15 residues. Trimming took 2 bases from V and 4 from J; bases not matched to a gene: 5. CDR1 is MNHEY, CDR2 SMNVEV, per germline (reference sequence). CDR3 region: CASSLATGPNQPQHF. The CDR3 nucleotides are TGTGCCAGCAGTTTAGCGACAGGGCCTAATCAGCCCCAGCATTTT.

The rearrangement links TRBV6-1 to TRBJ2-5, with 8 bases fitting TRBD2. Judging by the DNA end, TRBJ2-7 fits better; the J call may be wrong. This CDR3 is 15 amino acids long. Germline V gene sequence: CDR1 MNHNS, CDR2 SASEGT. The DNA for the CDR3 is TGTGCCATTAGGTCGGGGGCGGGGGGCCTATACGAGCAGTACTTC. It yields the protein CAIRSGAGGLYEQYF.

The gene calls are TRBV5-1 and TRBJ1-4; D unclear. Trimming cost V 2 bases and J 6 bases, with 11 bases left between them. The CDR3 consists of 14 residues. CDR1 and CDR2 from the germline V gene are SGHRS and YFSETQ. This chain's CDR3 is CASSFSGDDEKLFF. CDR3 DNA: TGCGCCAGCAGCTTTTCGGGTGATGATGAAAAACTGTTTTTT.

The chain combines TRBV5-1 with TRBJ2-7; D might be TRBD2 (5 bases). V was trimmed by 0 bases and J by 6 bases, leaving 13 bases between them. There are 14 residues in the CDR3. Germline CDR1 SGHRS, CDR2 YFSETQ. DNA for the CDR3: TGCGCCAGCAGCTTGGAAGCGGCTTACGGCGAGCAGTACTTC. Translation: CASSLEAAYGEQYF.

The rearrangement joins TRBV5-4 to TRBJ1-5; unclear D gene. Trimming stripped 4 bases from V and 3 bases from J, with 11 bases between. Germline V gene sequence: CDR1 SGHNT, CDR2 YYREEE (reference sequence). CDR3 length: 14 amino acids. CDR3 nucleotides: TGTGCCAGCAGCCTCTACGGGAACAATCAGCCCCAGCATTTT. Translated, it gives CASSLYGNNQPQHF.

The chain is built from TRBV23-1 and TRBJ2-3; no reliable D call. TRBV23-1 is an open reading frame whose function is uncertain. This CDR3 is built from 11 residues. Trimming cost V 5 bases and J 2 bases, with 2 bases left between them. CDR3 DNA: TGCGCCAGCAGTTACACAGATACGCAGTATTTT. Encoded protein: CASSYTDTQYF.

The chain uses TRBV2 and TRBJ1-1; D is undetermined. Germline-derived CDR1 and CDR2 are SNHLY and FYNNEI. With 11 bases removed from V and 4 bases from J, the gap between germline ends came to 17 bases. The CDR3 length is 13 residues. The CDR3 bases are TGTGCCGGGAGTAGGGTCGTACGCACTGAAGCTTTCTTT. Amino acid sequence: CAGSRVVRTEAFF.

Worth noting for this clone: Other nucleotide sequences in the sample specify the same CDR3. The V call is TRBV5-1, the J call TRBJ1-2; D might be TRBD1 (5 bases). The germline CDR1 and CDR2 sequences are SGHRS and YFSETQ. The V and J ends lost 0 bases and 2 bases respectively, with 8 bases between them. The CDR3 runs 14 residues. CDR3 DNA sequence: TGCGCCAGCAGCTTGGGGGGCGAGAACTATGGCTACACCTTC. Protein: CASSLGGENYGYTF. The variable domain in full, completed from reference TRBV5-1 and TRBJ1-2, reads KAGVTQTPRYLIKTRGQQVTLSCSPISGHRSVSWYQQTPGQGLQFLFEYFSETQRNKGNFPGRFSGRQFSNSRSEMNVSTLELGDSALYLCASSLGGENYGYTFGSGTRLTVV.

The rearrangement joins TRBV11-2 to TRBJ1-1; D is undetermined. Deletions cut 6 bases from V and 3 bases from J, with 11 bases between. The CDR3 spans 13 residues. Germline V CDR1 and CDR2: SGHAT, FQNNGV. This CDR3 is CASRPTVYTEAFF. CDR3 DNA: TGTGCCAGCAGGCCAACAGTTTACACTGAAGCTTTCTTT.

V and J are TRBV18 and TRBJ1-3; tentatively, D is TRBD1 (5 bases). Looked up from germline, CDR1 is KGHSH and CDR2 is LQKENI. The CDR3 consists of 16 residues. V dropped 6 bases and J dropped 0 bases, with 15 bases sitting between them. The CDR3 bases are TGTGCCAGCTCGCCCCGACAGCGTTCCTCTGGAAACACCATATATTTT. It is translated as CASSPRQRSSGNTIYF.

The chain couples TRBV7-8 to TRBJ1-3; D remains unclear. The CDR3 has 14 amino acids. Germline V CDR1 and CDR2: SGHVS, FQNEAQ. V lost 5 bases to trimming and J lost 2 bases, with 10 bases between them. The CDR3 sequence is CASSGPSTGNTIYF. The CDR3 nucleotides are TGTGCCAGCAGCGGTCCATCTACTGGAAACACCATATATTTT.

This clone was picked up one time. The chain links TRBV28 to TRBJ1-4; 11 positions match TRBD1. This CDR3 comprises 14 residues. Trimming cost V 5 bases and J 12 bases; bases outside gene matches: 8. Germline V lookup: CDR1 MDHEN, CDR2 SYDVKM. In DNA form, the CDR3 reads TGTGCCAGCAGTATACCAGGACAGGGGGCAGAACTGTTTTTT. The encoded protein is CASSIPGQGAELFF.

This clone was found once. The V and J genes are TRBV5-1 and TRBJ2-1; 15 positions match TRBD2. The V gene's germline CDR1 is SGHRS and CDR2 YFSETQ. The CDR3 has 19 residues. V was pared by 0 bases and J by 1 base, with 5 bases of the junction left unmatched. DNA for the CDR3: TGCGCCAGCAGCTTGGAAGGGACTAGCGGGAGGAGATCCTACAATGAGCAGTTCTTC. Translating it yields CASSLEGTSGRRSYNEQFF. Full variable domain (missing parts from reference TRBV5-1 and TRBJ2-1): KAGVTQTPRYLIKTRGQQVTLSCSPISGHRSVSWYQQTPGQGLQFLFEYFSETQRNKGNFPGRFSGRQFSNSRSEMNVSTLELGDSALYLCASSLEGTSGRRSYNEQFFGPGTRLTVL.

This rearrangement joins TRBV7-2 to TRBJ2-1; 8 positions match TRBD1. From germline, CDR1 is SGHTA and CDR2 FQGNSA. The junction had 13 bases not matched to a gene; V was cut back by 4 bases and J by 8 bases. The CDR3 sequence is 16 residues long. CDR3 nucleotides: TGTGCCAGCAGCTGGCCAGGACAGGGATTAGAGGATGAGCAGTTCTTC. Residues: CASSWPGQGLEDEQFF. Together with reference TRBV7-2 and TRBJ2-1, the CDR3 gives the full variable domain: GAGVSQSPSNKVTEKGKDVELRCDPISGHTALYWYRQSLGQGLEFLIYFQGNSAPDKSGLPSDRFSAERTGGSVSTLTIQRTQQEDSAVYLCASSWPGQGLEDEQFFGPGTRLTVL.

The chain combines TRBV18 with TRBJ1-1; D not resolved. Trimming removed 3 bases at V and 5 bases at J, with 7 bases between. Germline assignment: CDR1 KGHSH and CDR2 LQKENI. The CDR3 spans 12 residues. The CDR3 protein is CASSPERTEAFF. CDR3 bases: TGTGCCAGCTCACCCGAGAGGACTGAAGCTTTCTTT.

The chain recombines TRBV11-2 with TRBJ1-1, with a tentative D call TRBD1 (5 bases). This CDR3 has 15 residues. Germline V gives CDR1 SGHAT, CDR2 FQNNGV. V lost 5 bases to trimming and J lost 0 bases, with 13 bases between them. The CDR3 reads CASSSRTRLNTEAFF. CDR3 nucleotides: TGTGCCAGCAGCAGCCGGACACGCTTGAACACTGAAGCTTTCTTT.

This chain connects TRBV6-5 to TRBJ2-7, with 10 positions matching TRBD1. The CDR3 consists of 16 residues. V gave up 3 bases and J gave up 1 base; unmatched junction bases: 6. Germline V gene data show CDR1 as MNHEY and CDR2 as SVGAGI. The CDR3 reads CASSYSGTGVSYEQYF. The DNA for the CDR3 is TGTGCCAGCAGTTATTCCGGGACAGGGGTTTCCTACGAGCAGTACTTC.

V gene TRBV15 combines with J gene TRBJ2-3, with 7 bases fitting TRBD2. Trimming cost V 0 bases and J 4 bases; bases outside gene matches: 4. This CDR3 comprises 15 residues. Per the germline V gene, CDR1 is LNHNV and CDR2 is YYDKDF (reference sequence). The CDR3 DNA sequence: TGTGCCACCAGCAGAGATCGGGGGGACCCAGATACGCAGTATTTT. Translated: CATSRDRGDPDTQYF.

The genes are TRBV15 and TRBJ2-2; 10 nucleotides match TRBD1. With V trimmed by 1 base and J by 7 bases, 3 bases remained unmatched. The CDR3 contains 15 residues. CDR1 and CDR2 (germline): LNHNV, YYDKDF (reference sequence). CDR3 region: CATSRGGQGNGELFF. The CDR3, as DNA: TGTGCCACCAGCAGAGGGGGACAGGGGAACGGGGAGCTGTTTTTT.

The CDR3 sequence is CALQGPYSNQPQHF. DNA of the CDR3: TGTGCCCTACAGGGGCCGTATAGCAATCAGCCCCAGCATTTT. The chain combines TRBV27 with TRBJ1-5, with 7 positions matching TRBD1. With V trimmed by 11 bases and J by 0 bases, 7 bases remained unmatched. The V gene's germline CDR1 is MNHEY and CDR2 SMNVEV (reference sequence). CDR3 length equals 14 residues.